Presented here are 31 T cell receptor beta chains from one specimen sequenced in a study of spatial heterogeneity in lung cancer. Each CDR3 protein gets one entry after TCRdb re-called the 5' RACE reads with MiXCR. The profile shows 48,000 or so distinct CDR3 sequences, over 4.5% of them singletons. Indicated time point: sample taken at primary tumor resection. Whole RNA obtained from tumor, nontumor lung or frozen PBMC underwent sequencing without sorting. The source was PBMCs, collected at surgery. Receptors originate from a male donor with early-stage non-small cell lung cancer.

This clonotype was counted many times. The chain has TRBV3-1 and TRBJ2-7, with a weak D call TRBD1 (5 bases). V lost 1 base to trimming and J lost 3 bases, with 13 bases between them. The CDR3 runs to 15 residues. CDR1 LGHDT and CDR2 YNNKEL come from the germline V gene (reference sequence). CDR3 region: CASSQAGIGDYEQYF. CDR3 bases: TGTGCCAGCAGCCAAGCAGGTATAGGGGACTACGAGCAGTACTTC.

This clonotype was detected many times. This chain links TRBV5-5 with TRBJ2-7; TRBD1 matches 7 bases. The germline CDR1 and CDR2 sequences are SGHKS and YYEKEE (reference sequence). The ends lost 4 bases at V and 2 bases at J; junction bases unmatched: 6. This CDR3 comprises 14 residues. Here the CDR3 reads CASSPTGTAYEQYF. DNA for the CDR3: TGTGCCAGCAGCCCAACCGGGACAGCCTACGAGCAGTACTTC.

In its sample, this clonotype was seen many times. This rearrangement joins TRBV4-3 to TRBJ2-2, with 12 bases that match TRBD2. The length of the CDR3 is 17 residues. The J segment lost 6 bases and the V segment lost 0 bases, leaving 5 bases of the junction unmatched. Germline V gene data show CDR1 as LGHNA and CDR2 as YSLEER. CDR3 nucleotide sequence: TGCGCCAGCAGCCAAGATTGGCCTAGCGGGAGGGCCGGGGAGCTGTTTTTT. As protein: CASSQDWPSGRAGELFF.

As DNA, the CDR3 is TGTGCCAGCACTCGGGACTCTGAAAACATTCAGTACTTC. Translating gives CASTRDSENIQYF. The chain uses TRBV7-9 and TRBJ2-4; D is possibly TRBD2 (6 bases). Trimming cost V 7 bases and J 5 bases, with 12 bases left between them. Germline-derived CDR1 and CDR2 are SEHNR and FQNEAQ (reference sequence). This CDR3 is 13 amino acids long.

Many counts were recorded for this clonotype. This chain connects TRBV12-3 or TRBV12-4 to TRBJ2-7; perhaps TRBD1 as D (6 bases). V lost 1 base and J 3 bases, leaving 10 bases between the germline ends. The CDR3 sequence is 14 residues long. This CDR3 is CASSLETGFYEQYF. Here the CDR3 DNA reads TGTGCCAGCAGTTTAGAAACAGGGTTCTACGAGCAGTACTTC.

Many counts were recorded for this clonotype. The chain links TRBV7-9 to TRBJ2-3, with TRBD2 matching 9 bases. The CDR3 sequence is 15 residues long. The V segment lost 2 bases and the J segment 3 bases; nucleotides outside the gene matches: 3. The germline V gene encodes CDR1 SEHNR and CDR2 FQNEAQ (reference sequence). The CDR3 region has the DNA TGTGCCAGCAGCTTATCAGCGGGAGGAACAGATACGCAGTATTTT. Protein: CASSLSAGGTDTQYF. Full variable domain (outside the CDR3, taken from reference TRBV7-9 and TRBJ2-3): DTGVSQNPRHKITKRGQNVTFRCDPISEHNRLYWYRQTLGQGPEFLTYFQNEAQLEKSRLLSDRFSAERPKGSFSTLEIQRTEQGDSAMYLCASSLSAGGTDTQYFGPGTRLTVL.

This clonotype has ten or more counts. This rearrangement joins TRBV7-8 to TRBJ2-2; TRBD1 aligns across 7 bases. After removal of 5 bases from V and 4 bases from J, the junction contained 7 bases not matched to a gene. Germline V gene lookup returns CDR1 SGHVS and CDR2 FQNEAQ. This CDR3 is built from 15 residues. The CDR3 nucleotides are TGTGCCAGCAGCCAAGGGACAGTGGGCACCGGGGAGCTGTTTTTT. This gives the protein CASSQGTVGTGELFF.

This clonotype was seen repeatedly, ten times or more. This chain links TRBV4-1 with TRBJ2-3; D remains ambiguous. The CDR3 contains 13 residues. Germline loops: CDR1 MGHRA, CDR2 YSYEKL. V was pared by 4 bases and J by 1 base, with 6 bases between. The DNA of the CDR3 is TGCGCCAGCAGCCTTACCCGCACAGATACGCAGTATTTT. It translates to CASSLTRTDTQYF.

There are many counts of this clonotype. The chain is built from TRBV7-2 and TRBJ2-1; D remains unclear. Germline V gives CDR1 SGHTA, CDR2 FQGNSA. Trimming shortened V by 3 bases and J by 4 bases, and 10 bases separated the two germline ends. CDR3 size: 14 residues. The DNA for the CDR3 is TGTGCCAGCAGCTTCAGGCCGAATTACAATGAGCAGTTCTTC. Its translation is CASSFRPNYNEQFF.

In this sample, this clonotype turned up many times. The rearrangement joins TRBV5-1 to TRBJ2-7; 8 bases are shared with TRBD1. This CDR3 spans 15 amino acids. The V and J ends lost 2 bases and 2 bases, in that order; junction bases with no gene match: 6. Germline CDR1 reads SGHRS; CDR2 reads YFSETQ. The CDR3 sequence is CASSFFMGQAYEQYF. The CDR3 region has the DNA TGCGCCAGCAGCTTTTTTATGGGACAGGCCTACGAGCAGTACTTC.

This clonotype was recorded at least ten times. The gene calls are TRBV29-1 and TRBJ2-5; D not certain. Per the germline V gene, CDR1 is SQVTM and CDR2 is ANQGSEA. The CDR3 contains 10 residues. V lost 8 bases and J 2 bases, leaving 6 bases between the germline ends. The CDR3 reads CSLGQETQYF. CDR3 sequence (DNA): TGCAGCCTTGGACAAGAGACCCAGTACTTC.

At least ten counts were recorded for this clonotype. This chain connects TRBV6-5 to TRBJ2-2, with TRBD2 as a possible D gene (5 bases). CDR3 length equals 17 residues. The germline CDR1 and CDR2 sequences are MNHEY and SVGAGI. The V gene lost 0 bases and the J gene lost 4 bases, with 15 bases spanning the gap. The CDR3 DNA reads as TGTGCCAGCAGTTACTCCCACGGAGGCTCGGGCACCGGGGAGCTGTTTTTT. Translating gives CASSYSHGGSGTGELFF.

The sample holds many counts of this clonotype. The chain combines TRBV6-1 with TRBJ1-1; D is possibly TRBD1 (6 bases). Trimming pared 3 bases from V and 3 bases from J, leaving 17 bases between. CDR1 is MNHNS and CDR2 is SASEGT in the germline V gene. CDR3 length equals 16 residues. In DNA form, the CDR3 reads TGTGCCAGCAGTGAGGGTTGGGGGGCAGGGGACACTGAAGCTTTCTTT. It encodes CASSEGWGAGDTEAFF.

The rearrangement joins TRBV9 to TRBJ2-1; D is ambiguous. V lost 4 bases to trimming and J lost 4 bases, with 9 bases between them. Germline CDR1 and CDR2: SGDLS and YYNGEE. This CDR3 contains 13 residues. CDR3 DNA sequence: TGTGCCAGCAGCCCTAGGGCGTACAATGAGCAGTTCTTC. It yields the protein CASSPRAYNEQFF.

CDR3 protein: CASSLGVRTSGRARGDTQYF. The DNA for the CDR3 is TGTGCCAGCAGCTTAGGCGTCCGGACTAGCGGGAGAGCTCGGGGAGATACGCAGTATTTT. The J gene is TRBJ2-3, the V gene TRBV11-2; TRBD2 matches at 13 bases. The germline V gene has CDR1 SGHAT and CDR2 FQNNGV. The CDR3 extends over 20 amino acids. V gave up 1 base and J gave up 5 bases; unmatched junction bases: 15.

This clonotype has a count of ten or more. The rearrangement links TRBV7-7 to TRBJ2-5; 7 bases line up with TRBD1. Per the germline V gene, CDR1 is SSHAT and CDR2 is FNYEAQ (reference sequence). Trimming at V came to 5 bases and at J to 5 bases, leaving 8 bases not matched to a gene. This CDR3 region has 14 residues. The CDR3: CASSARQGRETQYF. The CDR3 bases are TGTGCCAGCAGCGCCCGACAGGGTCGGGAGACCCAGTACTTC.

This clonotype was recorded a few times. The CDR3 loop reads CASSLDTNTEAFF. The CDR3 DNA follows: TGTGCCAGCAGCTTAGACACCAACACTGAAGCTTTCTTT. The chain is built from TRBV7-8 and TRBJ1-1; no clear D gene. Germline V CDR1 and CDR2: SGHVS, FQNEAQ. V lost 1 base and J 2 bases, leaving 5 bases between the germline ends. CDR3 length equals 13 residues.

This clonotype was counted a single time. The chain joins TRBV7-8 to TRBJ2-1; 9 bases align to TRBD2. CDR1 and CDR2 from the germline V gene are SGHVS and FQNEAQ. V was pared by 4 bases and J by 7 bases, with 8 bases of the junction left unmatched. This CDR3 is built from 15 residues. The CDR3, as DNA: TGTGCCAGCAGCTCCCTAGCGGGGAGGAATAATGAGCAGTTCTTC. Translating gives CASSSLAGRNNEQFF.

There are many counts of this clonotype. This chain connects TRBV7-6 to TRBJ2-2, with 10 bases that match TRBD2. V lost 3 bases to trimming and J lost 2 bases; unmatched junction nucleotides: 6. The CDR3 totals 17 residues. Germline-derived CDR1 and CDR2 are SGHVS and FNYEAQ. CDR3 DNA sequence: TGTGCCAGCAGCTTCGAAAGCGGGAGGGCCAACACCGGGGAGCTGTTTTTT. This encodes CASSFESGRANTGELFF.

The sample holds many counts of this clonotype. The rearrangement uses TRBV6-6 and TRBJ2-1, with 7 bases lining up with TRBD2. From germline, CDR1 is MNHNY and CDR2 SVGAGI (reference sequence). This CDR3 is 15 amino acids long. V shed 4 bases, J shed 9 bases, and the junction held 12 bases outside the gene matches. CDR3 DNA: TGTGCCAGCAGTTCCTCGACTAGCAAGAGAAGTGAGCAGTTCTTC. It yields the protein CASSSSTSKRSEQFF.

This clonotype was counted between two and nine times. Possible read error: a much larger clone is one base away. The chain recombines TRBV20-1 with TRBJ2-3; D gene uncertain. Germline loops: CDR1 DFQATT, CDR2 SNEGSKA (reference sequence). This CDR3 contains 12 residues. Written as DNA, the CDR3 is TGCAGTGCTCTGGGATTCACAAATACGCAGTATTTT. Translated: CSALGFTNTQYF.

This clonotype was picked up many times. The chain combines TRBV20-1 with TRBJ2-4; D is undetermined. CDR3 size: 16 residues. Per the germline V gene, CDR1 is DFQATT and CDR2 is SNEGSKA (reference sequence). With 4 bases removed from V and 0 bases from J, the gap between germline ends came to 16 bases. CDR3 sequence reads: CSATLRTALAKNIQYF. The CDR3 coding sequence is TGCAGTGCTACGTTAAGGACGGCGTTAGCCAAAAACATTCAGTACTTC.

This clonotype has a count of ten or more. The rearrangement links TRBV9 to TRBJ2-1; 9 nucleotides line up with TRBD2. With 1 base clipped from V and 4 bases from J, the junction kept 9 bases outside the gene matches. Germline V gene lookup returns CDR1 SGDLS and CDR2 YYNGEE. The CDR3 extends over 17 amino acids. The CDR3 bases are TGTGCCAGCAGCGTAAAGAGTAGCGGGAGTATGTACAATGAGCAGTTCTTC. Translated: CASSVKSSGSMYNEQFF.

This clonotype was counted ten times or more. The genes are TRBV3-1 and TRBJ2-7, with 10 nucleotides matching TRBD2. Germline CDR1 reads LGHDT; CDR2 reads YNNKEL (reference sequence). The CDR3 loop spans 16 amino acids. The V gene end was trimmed by 6 bases and the J gene end by 5 bases; junction bases not matched to a gene: 13. CDR3 nucleotide sequence: TGTGCCAGCAGTCATTGGAGCGGGAGGGACCCCGACGAGCAGTACTTC. It specifies CASSHWSGRDPDEQYF.

This clonotype was counted at least ten times. The V call is TRBV4-3, the J call TRBJ2-7, with D perhaps TRBD2 (6 bases). CDR3 length equals 14 residues. The ends were cut back, 1 base at V and 2 bases at J, with 9 bases in the middle. The germline V gene encodes CDR1 LGHNA and CDR2 YSLEER. In nucleotides, the CDR3 is TGCGCCAGCAGCCAAGCGTGGAGGGCCTACGAGCAGTACTTC. It specifies CASSQAWRAYEQYF.

This clonotype came up many times. The rearrangement uses TRBV7-2 and TRBJ2-1; D unclear. Trimming stripped 6 bases from V and 10 bases from J, with 16 bases between. Germline V gene sequence: CDR1 SGHTA, CDR2 FQGNSA. The CDR3 is 13 amino acids. In DNA, the CDR3 is TGTGCCAGCAGTTCCGACACTCTTAGAGAGCAGTTCTTC. As protein: CASSSDTLREQFF. Based on the CDR3 plus reference TRBV7-2 and TRBJ2-1, the full variable domain is GAGVSQSPSNKVTEKGKDVELRCDPISGHTALYWYRQSLGQGLEFLIYFQGNSAPDKSGLPSDRFSAERTGGSVSTLTIQRTQQEDSAVYLCASSSDTLREQFFGPGTRLTVL.

This clonotype was observed many times. V usage is TRBV3-1 and J usage is TRBJ1-1; 8 nucleotides line up with TRBD1. CDR1 and CDR2 (germline): LGHDT, YNNKEL (reference sequence). CDR3 length: 14 amino acids. V was pared by 5 bases and J by 5 bases, with 7 bases of the junction left unmatched. The DNA of the CDR3 is TGTGCCAGCAGCGCACGGACAGGGAGTACTGAAGCTTTCTTT. Translated, it gives CASSARTGSTEAFF.

This clonotype has a count of ten or more. V usage is TRBV5-4 and J usage is TRBJ2-3, with TRBD2 matching over 8 bases. Germline-derived CDR1 and CDR2 are SGHNT and YYREEE (reference sequence). V shed 3 bases, J shed 1 base, and the junction held 7 bases outside the gene matches. This CDR3 has 16 amino acids. As DNA, the CDR3 is TGTGCCAGCAGCTCCAGAACGACTAGCGGCACAGATACGCAGTATTTT. Protein: CASSSRTTSGTDTQYF.

The sample holds a few counts of this clonotype. As DNA, the CDR3 is TGTGCCAGCAGCTTAGGGAATCGGGTACAGGGGCGGGACACTGAAGCTTTCTTT. This codes for CASSLGNRVQGRDTEAFF. This sequence joins TRBV7-9 and TRBJ1-1; TRBD1 agrees at 7 bases. The CDR3 length is 18 residues. The germline V gene encodes CDR1 SEHNR and CDR2 FQNEAQ (reference sequence). V lost 1 base and J lost 3; bases outside the gene matches: 14.

The CDR3 nucleotides are TGCGCCAGCAGCTCCGGGCTCCAAGAGACCCAGTACTTC. Translated: CASSSGLQETQYF. The chain couples TRBV5-1 to TRBJ2-5; no clear D. CDR1 is SGHRS and CDR2 is YFSETQ in the germline V gene. V dropped 3 bases and J dropped 1 base, with 7 bases sitting between them. The CDR3 consists of 13 residues.

This clonotype was observed many times. V usage is TRBV9 and J usage is TRBJ2-3; TRBD2 matches at 7 bases. The V gene's germline CDR1 is SGDLS and CDR2 YYNGEE. The CDR3 totals 17 residues. J gave up 1 base and V 5 bases, and 13 bases lay outside the gene matches. CDR3 bases: TGTGCCAGCAGTGCGTTGGCTAGCGGAAGCCGCACAGATACGCAGTATTTT. Encoded protein: CASSALASGSRTDTQYF.